The source of this T cell receptor (beta chain) is a study of T cells expressing NK-cell markers. As for this clonotype: Antigen: not known.

Reanalyzing the 5' RACE reads, TCRdb keeps one entry per CDR3 protein, without DNA. Its listing shows about 550,000 distinct CDR3 sequences. This CDR3 is 14 amino acids long. CDR1 is ENHRY and CDR2 is SYGVKD in the germline V gene. Broader study findings: The dominant NKG2C+ clonotypes represented roughly 1.0-7.5% of CD8+ T cells in five to seven donors.

The source material was blood T cells: a sorted CD56 or NKG2C T cell subset, CD4+ or CD8+ T cells, or bulk PBMC T cells (not recorded which). This chain connects TRBV10-3 to TRBJ1-6; TCRdb calls TRBD1, which cannot be checked without DNA. This clonotype was obtained from a man aged 18-30 years in good health. CDR3 protein: CAISDRERNSPLHF.